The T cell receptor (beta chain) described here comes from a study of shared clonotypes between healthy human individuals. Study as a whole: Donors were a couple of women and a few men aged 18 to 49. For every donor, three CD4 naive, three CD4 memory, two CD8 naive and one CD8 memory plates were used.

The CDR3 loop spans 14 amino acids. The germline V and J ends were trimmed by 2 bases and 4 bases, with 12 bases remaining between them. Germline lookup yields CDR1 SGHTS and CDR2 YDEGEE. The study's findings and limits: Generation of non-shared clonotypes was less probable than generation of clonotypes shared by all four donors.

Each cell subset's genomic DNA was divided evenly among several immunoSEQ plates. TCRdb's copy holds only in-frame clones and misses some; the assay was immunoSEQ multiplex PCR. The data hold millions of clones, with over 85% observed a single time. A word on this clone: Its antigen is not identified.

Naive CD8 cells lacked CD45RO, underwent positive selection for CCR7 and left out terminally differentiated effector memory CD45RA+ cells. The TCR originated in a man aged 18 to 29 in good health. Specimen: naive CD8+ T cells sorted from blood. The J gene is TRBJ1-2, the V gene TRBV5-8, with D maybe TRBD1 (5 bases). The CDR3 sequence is CASSFGTASYGYTF. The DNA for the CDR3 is TGTGCCAGCAGCTTTGGGACTGCCAGCTATGGCTACACCTTC.